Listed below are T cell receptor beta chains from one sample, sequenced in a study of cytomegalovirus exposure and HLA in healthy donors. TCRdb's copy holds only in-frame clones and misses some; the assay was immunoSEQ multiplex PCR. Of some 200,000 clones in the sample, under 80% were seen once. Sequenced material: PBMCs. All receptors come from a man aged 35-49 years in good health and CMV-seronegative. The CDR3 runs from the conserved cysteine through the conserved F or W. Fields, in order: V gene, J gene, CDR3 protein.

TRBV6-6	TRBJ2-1	CASSSRGGPYNEQFF
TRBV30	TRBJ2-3	CAWSPRASGDTQYF
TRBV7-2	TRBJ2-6	CASRSRGANVLTF
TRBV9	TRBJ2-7	CASSGGTGAFEQYF
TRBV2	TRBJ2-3	CASRRGTPSTDTQYF
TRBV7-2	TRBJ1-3	CASSFISSGNTIYF
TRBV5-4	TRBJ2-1	CASGTGGAGYNEQFF
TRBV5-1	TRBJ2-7	CASSDPGQGYEQYF
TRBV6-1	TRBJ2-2	CASSGKQGLYTGELFF
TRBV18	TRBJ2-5	CASSPPPQGGVTQYF
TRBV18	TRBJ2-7	CASSPLTSDRGYEQYF
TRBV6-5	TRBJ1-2	CASSYRSGLNYGYTF
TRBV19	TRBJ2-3	CASSRLAGGLDTQYF
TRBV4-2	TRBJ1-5	CASSQELKKGGQPQHF
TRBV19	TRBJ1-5	CASSARDRTRQPQHF
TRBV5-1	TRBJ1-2	CASSLGGETYGYTF